Listed here are 29 T cell receptor beta chains from one sample, sequenced in a study of blood T cell repertoires in COVID-19. Profiled with immunoSEQ multiplex PCR; TCRdb holds only in-frame clones, not every one. This sample yields a few hundred thousand clones, of which roughly 84% are seen a single time; 1% belongs to the top ten. The sample taken for sequencing was peripheral blood. All receptors derive from a man between 45 and 60 years old with active or convalescent COVID-19.

The sample holds one count of this clone. The rearrangement joins TRBV12-3 or TRBV12-4 to TRBJ2-3; weak D call: TRBD1 (6 bases). V lost 6 bases to trimming and J lost 6 bases, with 10 bases between them. The CDR3 totals 12 residues. CDR3 bases: TGTGCCAGCAGCCTAAGGGGGGATACGCAGTATTTT. This gives the protein CASSLRGDTQYF.

The chain joins TRBV7-9 to TRBJ1-2; D may be TRBD1 (6 bases). The germline CDR1 and CDR2 sequences are SEHNR and FQNEAQ (reference sequence). The CDR3 extends over 15 amino acids. With 1 base removed from V and 4 bases from J, the gap between germline ends came to 13 bases. The CDR3 sequence is CASSLGGDRFYGYTF. For the CDR3, the DNA is TGTGCCAGCAGCTTAGGGGGCGACAGGTTCTATGGCTACACCTTC. The full variable domain, in which reference TRBV7-9 and TRBJ1-2 provide the parts outside the CDR3, is DTGVSQNPRHKITKRGQNVTFRCDPISEHNRLYWYRQTLGQGPEFLTYFQNEAQLEKSRLLSDRFSAERPKGSFSTLEIQRTEQGDSAMYLCASSLGGDRFYGYTFGSGTRLTVV.

The chain links TRBV6-5 to TRBJ2-1; a possible D gene is TRBD1 (6 bases). Deletions cut 6 bases from V and 2 bases from J, with 14 bases between. The CDR3 totals 15 residues. The germline CDR1 and CDR2 sequences are MNHEY and SVGAGI. CDR3 loop: CASSRTGNPYNEQFF. CDR3 DNA: TGTGCCAGCAGCAGAACAGGGAACCCCTACAATGAGCAGTTCTTC.

The chain is built from TRBV5-5 and TRBJ2-3; 11 positions match TRBD2. The CDR3 consists of 16 residues. The J segment lost 4 bases and the V segment lost 4 bases, leaving 8 bases of the junction unmatched. Germline CDR1 is SGHKS and CDR2 is YYEKEE (reference sequence). The CDR3 region has the DNA TGTGCCAGCAGCCTAATAGCGGGGGGGCCGGCAGATACGCAGTATTTT. It translates to CASSLIAGGPADTQYF.

This CDR3 reads CASSYPAGEDYEQYF. For the CDR3, the DNA is TGTGCCAGCAGCTATCCTGCGGGGGAGGATTACGAGCAGTACTTC. The chain uses TRBV11-2 and TRBJ2-7, with TRBD2 identical over 7 bases. The CDR3 is made up of 15 amino acids. Per the germline V gene, CDR1 is SGHAT and CDR2 is FQNNGV. The V segment lost 4 bases and the J segment 4 bases; nucleotides outside the gene matches: 10.

This sequence joins TRBV7-9 and TRBJ2-3; maybe TRBD2 (7 bases). The CDR3 extends over 15 amino acids. V gave up 2 bases and J gave up 7 bases, with 16 bases separating them. CDR1 and CDR2 (germline): SEHNR, FQNEAQ (reference sequence). The CDR3 nucleotides read TGTGCCAGCAGCTTAAGGTCGGCGGGGGCTTATACGCAGTATTTT. Its translation is CASSLRSAGAYTQYF. Filled out from reference TRBV7-9 and TRBJ2-3, the complete variable domain reads DTGVSQNPRHKITKRGQNVTFRCDPISEHNRLYWYRQTLGQGPEFLTYFQNEAQLEKSRLLSDRFSAERPKGSFSTLEIQRTEQGDSAMYLCASSLRSAGAYTQYFGPGTRLTVL.

V gene TRBV15 combines with J gene TRBJ2-1; 15 bases align to TRBD2. Germline CDR1 reads LNHNV; CDR2 reads YYDKDF (reference sequence). The junction had 4 bases not matched to a gene; V was cut back by 0 bases and J by 7 bases. This CDR3 comprises 17 residues. The CDR3 here is CATSRDRGLAGGNEQFF. The CDR3 DNA is TGTGCCACCAGCAGAGACCGGGGACTAGCGGGAGGAAATGAGCAGTTCTTC.

The rearrangement joins TRBV5-1 to TRBJ2-3, with 8 bases identical to TRBD2. Germline V gene data show CDR1 as SGHRS and CDR2 as YFSETQ. The J segment lost 6 bases and the V segment lost 0 bases, leaving 3 bases of the junction unmatched. The CDR3 has 14 amino acids. Here the CDR3 DNA reads TGCGCCAGCAGCTTGGCCTCGGGAGGGGATACGCAGTATTTT. Its translation is CASSLASGGDTQYF.

The rearrangement uses TRBV7-9 and TRBJ2-5; 7 nucleotides match TRBD2. With V trimmed by 4 bases and J by 4 bases, 9 bases remained unmatched. There are 15 residues in the CDR3. In germline, CDR1 is SEHNR, CDR2 FQNEAQ (reference sequence). The CDR3 nucleotides are TGTGCCAGCAGCTCAGGACTAGATAACTCAGAGACCCAGTACTTC. It encodes CASSSGLDNSETQYF.

This clone was seen once. The V gene is TRBV4-2, the J gene TRBJ2-7; D possibly corresponds to TRBD1 (6 bases). Trimming pared 4 bases from V and 0 bases from J, leaving 13 bases between. Germline CDR1 LGHNA, CDR2 YNFKEQ. CDR3 length: 15 amino acids. CDR3 sequence: CASSPARGGSYEQYF. CDR3 bases: TGTGCCAGCAGCCCGGCCAGGGGCGGCTCCTACGAGCAGTACTTC.

This chain uses TRBV29-1 with TRBJ1-2, with TRBD1 identical over 7 bases. Germline V gene lookup returns CDR1 SQVTM and CDR2 ANQGSEA. The CDR3 is 13 amino acids. V shed 7 bases, J shed 2 bases, and the junction held 7 bases outside the gene matches. CDR3 sequence (DNA): TGCAGCGCCTCGACAGGGCTAAACTATGGCTACACCTTC. Translating it yields CSASTGLNYGYTF.

The CDR3 DNA reads as TGTGCCAGCAGCTTAAGCCTAGCGGGCACAGATACGCAGTATTTT. Protein product: CASSLSLAGTDTQYF. The rearrangement uses TRBV7-2 and TRBJ2-3, with 7 bases fitting TRBD2. Germline V gives CDR1 SGHTA, CDR2 FQGNSA. V gave up 2 bases and J gave up 1 base; unmatched junction bases: 3. The CDR3 is 15 residues long.

This chain links TRBV6-5 with TRBJ2-2, with a possible D match to TRBD1 (6 bases). This CDR3 has 13 amino acids. V lost 7 bases to trimming and J lost 2 bases, with 8 bases between them. The germline V gene encodes CDR1 MNHEY and CDR2 SVGAGI. CDR3 amino acids: CASTGDNTGELFF. DNA of the CDR3: TGTGCCAGCACAGGGGATAACACCGGGGAGCTGTTTTTT.

The rearrangement uses TRBV19 and TRBJ1-1; D perhaps matches TRBD1 (6 bases). The CDR3 is made up of 14 amino acids. Trimming cost V 6 bases and J 1 base, with 12 bases left between them. Per the germline V gene, CDR1 is LNHDA and CDR2 is SQIVND (reference sequence). The CDR3 is CASRIPDRNTEAFF. The CDR3 DNA reads TGTGCCAGTAGAATCCCGGACAGGAACACTGAAGCTTTCTTT.

The chain joins TRBV19 to TRBJ1-4, with 9 bases aligning to TRBD1. The J segment lost 8 bases and the V segment lost 5 bases, leaving 6 bases of the junction unmatched. CDR1 is LNHDA and CDR2 is SQIVND in the germline V gene (reference sequence). The CDR3 is 14 residues long. The CDR3 sequence: CASSVGTGQEKLFF. The CDR3 nucleotides are TGTGCCAGTAGTGTCGGGACAGGGCAAGAAAAACTGTTTTTT.

The chain combines TRBV5-4 with TRBJ2-1; 10 positions match TRBD2. This CDR3 spans 14 amino acids. V trimming: 3 bases; J trimming: 6 bases; junction bases outside the gene matches: 3. Germline lookup yields CDR1 SGHNT and CDR2 YYREEE (reference sequence). The CDR3 region is CASSSSGSFNEQFF. CDR3 nucleotides: TGTGCCAGCAGCTCTAGCGGGAGTTTCAATGAGCAGTTCTTC.

This chain links TRBV27 with TRBJ1-1; 10 nucleotides match TRBD1. CDR1 is MNHEY, CDR2 SMNVEV, per germline (reference sequence). The length of the CDR3 is 17 residues. Trimming cost V 3 bases and J 2 bases; bases outside gene matches: 9. The DNA of the CDR3 is TGTGCCAGCAGTTTCTTTGACAGGGGGCGTTTAAACACTGAAGCTTTCTTT. Protein product: CASSFFDRGRLNTEAFF.

Comment on this clone: One end of the junction varies from germline; a read error may be responsible. The chain is built from TRBV6-6 and TRBJ1-2, with 9 bases identical to TRBD1. The CDR3 length is 12 residues. The germline gives CDR1 MNHNY, CDR2 SVGAGI (reference sequence). CDR3 residues: CASRQGAGYPSF. The CDR3 DNA reads TGTGCCAGCAGACAGGGGGCAGGCTATCCGTCGTTC.

The chain employs TRBV7-2 and TRBJ1-2; D is possibly TRBD1 (5 bases). V was clipped by 1 base and J by 8 bases, with 14 bases between them. Germline values: CDR1 SGHTA, CDR2 FQGNSA. The CDR3 spans 14 residues. The CDR3 is CASSLGGVRQGYTF. CDR3 DNA sequence: TGTGCCAGCAGCTTAGGGGGGGTACGACAGGGCTACACCTTC.

The chain recombines TRBV7-9 with TRBJ2-5, with a weak D call TRBD2 (5 bases). Trimming removed 8 bases at V and 0 bases at J, with 13 bases between. The CDR3 is 14 residues long. The germline gives CDR1 SEHNR, CDR2 FQNEAQ (reference sequence). CDR3 DNA: TGTGCCAGCGGCGGGTTAGCAAACCAAGAGACCCAGTACTTC. Protein sequence: CASGGLANQETQYF.

V is TRBV2 and J is TRBJ2-5, with D perhaps matching TRBD1 (6 bases). Looked up from germline, CDR1 is SNHLY and CDR2 is FYNNEI. Trimming pared 7 bases from V and 2 bases from J, leaving 14 bases between. The CDR3 runs 14 residues. CDR3 DNA: TGTGCCAGCACTAGCCAGGGGCAACAAGAGACCCAGTACTTC. Protein: CASTSQGQQETQYF.

The CDR3 nucleotides read TGTGCCAGCAGCCCGGGGGGCGCGGGGGGCTACACCTTC. Amino acid sequence: CASSPGGAGGYTF. J is TRBJ1-2 and V is TRBV14, with D perhaps matching TRBD1 (6 bases). Germline V gene sequence: CDR1 SGHDN, CDR2 FVKESK. Deletions cut 4 bases from V and 8 bases from J, with 14 bases between. This CDR3 contains 13 residues.

The rearrangement links TRBV19 to TRBJ1-1; TRBD1 might be the D (5 bases). The CDR3 extends over 13 amino acids. The V gene's germline CDR1 is LNHDA and CDR2 SQIVND (reference sequence). V shed 3 bases and J shed 8 bases, with 13 bases lying between them. DNA of the CDR3: TGTGCCAGTAGTATCGTCGACAGTAGAGAAGCTTTCTTT. It is translated as CASSIVDSREAFF.

This rearrangement joins TRBV5-1 to TRBJ2-3; 7 nucleotides match TRBD2. Germline V gives CDR1 SGHRS, CDR2 YFSETQ. The V gene end was trimmed by 4 bases and the J gene end by 2 bases; junction bases not matched to a gene: 10. This CDR3 contains 16 residues. DNA for the CDR3: TGCGCCAGCAGCCCAAGCTCTAGCGGACCCACAGATACGCAGTATTTT. Translation gives CASSPSSSGPTDTQYF.

The chain has TRBV13 and TRBJ1-6; D perhaps matches TRBD1 (5 bases). V lost 4 bases and J lost 7, with 11 bases in between. Germline V gene lookup returns CDR1 PRHDT and CDR2 FYEKMQ (reference sequence). The CDR3 is 14 residues long. CDR3 DNA: TGTGCCAGCAGCTCGCCTACAGGAAATTCACCCCTCCACTTT. This encodes CASSSPTGNSPLHF.

The CDR3 region has the DNA TGTGCCTGGAGTCTACCCGACAGGGGGGCTTTCTTT. This sequence encodes CAWSLPDRGAFF. The J gene is TRBJ1-1, the V gene TRBV30; the match to TRBD1 covers 9 bases. The CDR3 contains 12 residues. Germline V gene data show CDR1 as GTSNPN and CDR2 as SVGIG (reference sequence). The V and J ends lost 2 bases and 11 bases, in that order; junction bases with no gene match: 6.

The V and J genes are TRBV27 and TRBJ1-2; maybe TRBD1 (5 bases). V was trimmed by 5 bases and J by 5 bases, leaving 6 bases between them. The CDR3 is made up of 11 amino acids. From germline, CDR1 is MNHEY and CDR2 SMNVEV (reference sequence). The CDR3 bases are TGTGCCAGCAGTGGGGGGTATGGCTACACCTTC. Translated, it gives CASSGGYGYTF.

The V call is TRBV5-5, the J call TRBJ2-5; 7 nucleotides agree with TRBD1. V gave up 4 bases and J gave up 2 bases; unmatched junction bases: 5. The CDR3 has 14 residues. Germline assignment: CDR1 SGHKS and CDR2 YYEKEE (reference sequence). In nucleotides, the CDR3 is TGTGCCAGCAGCCCGGGACAGCTACAAGAGACCCAGTACTTC. Amino acids: CASSPGQLQETQYF.

The chain employs TRBV5-4 and TRBJ1-2, with 11 bases identical to TRBD1. Germline V lookup: CDR1 SGHNT, CDR2 YYREEE (reference sequence). This CDR3 is built from 14 residues. V lost 4 bases to trimming and J lost 7 bases; unmatched junction nucleotides: 6. The CDR3 DNA sequence: TGTGCCAGCAGCGTTCCGGGACAGGGGGTTGGCTACACCTTC. The encoded protein is CASSVPGQGVGYTF. Complete variable domain (other parts from reference TRBV5-4 and TRBJ1-2): ETGVTQSPTHLIKTRGQQVTLRCSSQSGHNTVSWYQQALGQGPQFIFQYYREEENGRGNFPPRFSGLQFPNYSSELNVNALELDDSALYLCASSVPGQGVGYTFGSGTRLTVV.